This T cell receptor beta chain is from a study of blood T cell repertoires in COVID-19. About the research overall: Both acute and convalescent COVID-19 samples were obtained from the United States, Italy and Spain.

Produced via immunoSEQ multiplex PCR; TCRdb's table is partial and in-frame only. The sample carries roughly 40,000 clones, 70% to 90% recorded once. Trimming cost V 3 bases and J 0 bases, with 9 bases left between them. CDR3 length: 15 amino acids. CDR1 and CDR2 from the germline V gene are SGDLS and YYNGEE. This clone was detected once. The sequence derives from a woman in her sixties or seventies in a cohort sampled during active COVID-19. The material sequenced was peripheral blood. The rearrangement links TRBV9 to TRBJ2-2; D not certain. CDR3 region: CASSETIPNTGELFF. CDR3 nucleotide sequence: TGTGCCAGCAGCGAGACAATTCCGAACACCGGGGAGCTGTTTTTT. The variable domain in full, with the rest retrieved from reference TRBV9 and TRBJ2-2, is DSGVTQTPKHLITATGQRVTLRCSPRSGDLSVYWYQQSLDQGLQFLIQYYNGEERAKGNILERFSAQQFPDLHSELNLSSLELGDSALYFCASSETIPNTGELFFGEGSRLTVL.